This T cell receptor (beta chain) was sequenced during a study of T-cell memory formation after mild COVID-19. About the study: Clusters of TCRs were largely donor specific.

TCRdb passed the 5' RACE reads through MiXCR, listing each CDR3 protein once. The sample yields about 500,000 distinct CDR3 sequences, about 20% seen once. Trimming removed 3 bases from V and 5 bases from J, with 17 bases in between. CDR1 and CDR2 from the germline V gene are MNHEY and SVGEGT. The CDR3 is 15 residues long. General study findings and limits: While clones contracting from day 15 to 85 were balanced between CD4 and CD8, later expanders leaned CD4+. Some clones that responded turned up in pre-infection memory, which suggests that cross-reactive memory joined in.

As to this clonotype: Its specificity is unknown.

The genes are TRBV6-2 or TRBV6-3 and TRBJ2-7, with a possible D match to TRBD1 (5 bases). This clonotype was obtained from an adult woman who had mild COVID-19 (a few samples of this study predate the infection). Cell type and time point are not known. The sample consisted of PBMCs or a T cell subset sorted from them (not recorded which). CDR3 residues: CASSYLQAAPDEQYF. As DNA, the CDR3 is TGTGCCAGCAGTTATTTACAGGCCGCCCCTGACGAGCAGTACTTC.